The clone carrying this TCR beta chain was counted only a few times. Antigen specificity is unknown. The data were obtained in a study of OX40 agonist ivuxolimab in advanced cancers. Findings and limits, study-wide: Not determined was the antigen specificity of the expanded peripheral T cells.

A history of autoimmune disease or systemic immunosuppression excluded patients. V dropped 1 base and J dropped 0 bases, with 10 bases sitting between them. The germline gives CDR1 SGHAT, CDR2 FQNNGV. This CDR3 has 17 residues. Only in-frame clones appear in the TCRdb table, and some are missing; sequencing was by immunoSEQ multiplex PCR. The table shows some 75,000 clones, with 88% occurring only once. J is TRBJ1-6 and V is TRBV11-2; no firm D call. Sequenced material: CD4+ or CD8+ T cells sorted from blood, taken in a trial of the OX40 agonist ivuxolimab. The sequence came from an adult with an advanced solid tumor such as melanoma, head and neck, liver or kidney cancer. CDR3 coding DNA: TGTGCCAGCAGCTTAGCCGAAAGGAGCTCCTATAATTCACCCCTCCACTTT. It codes for CASSLAERSSYNSPLHF.